The 17 T cell receptor beta chains listed next were all sequenced from one sample in a study of T cell responses to AZD1222 COVID-19 vaccine. TCRdb keeps only in-frame clones here, not all; method: immunoSEQ multiplex PCR. The sample records 80,000 or so clones, 70% to 80% being singletons. The sequenced sample was peripheral blood, obtained 28 days after the second dose of the MenACWY control vaccine. These receptors all come from an adult who received the MenACWY meningococcal vaccine as a control.

The chain is built from TRBV19 and TRBJ1-4; 7 bases align to TRBD1. With 5 bases clipped from V and 8 bases from J, the junction kept 5 bases outside the gene matches. The CDR3 loop spans 13 amino acids. CDR1 LNHDA and CDR2 SQIVND come from the germline V gene (reference sequence). The CDR3 region has the DNA TGTGCCAGTAGTGGGGGACAGTTCGAAAAACTGTTTTTT. Protein product: CASSGGQFEKLFF.

A few counts support this clone. The V call is TRBV29-1, the J call TRBJ2-1, with D unclear. The CDR3 extends over 13 amino acids. With 7 bases removed from V and 8 bases from J, the gap between germline ends came to 18 bases. Per germline, CDR1 SQVTM and CDR2 ANQGSEA. The DNA for the CDR3 is TGCAGCGCTTTTGTGGGCTACCCTGATGAGCAGTTCTTC. Residues: CSAFVGYPDEQFF.

V is TRBV11-1 and J is TRBJ1-1; D remains ambiguous. This CDR3 contains 13 residues. Germline V gene lookup returns CDR1 SGHAT and CDR2 FQDESV (reference sequence). V was trimmed by 1 base and J by 5 bases, leaving 8 bases between them. The CDR3 DNA is TGTGCCAGCAGCTTAGATACGGGGACTGAAGCTTTCTTT. As protein: CASSLDTGTEAFF.

The CDR3 bases are TGTGCCAGCACCTCCCCCGAGGGGGGCACAGATACGCAGTATTTT. Its translation is CASTSPEGGTDTQYF. This sequence joins TRBV7-9 and TRBJ2-3; a possible D gene is TRBD1 (6 bases). CDR3 length equals 15 residues. Germline V gene data show CDR1 as SEHNR and CDR2 as FQNEAQ (reference sequence). Trimming shortened V by 7 bases and J by 1 base, and 15 bases separated the two germline ends.

The chain recombines TRBV6-5 with TRBJ1-6; 8 positions agree with TRBD1. CDR1 and CDR2 (germline): MNHEY, SVGAGI. V lost 7 bases, J lost 14 bases, and 10 bases stayed unmatched. The CDR3 has 13 amino acids. As DNA, the CDR3 is TGTGCCAGCACCAAAGGACAGGGTAGGTCCCTCCACTTT. Amino acid sequence: CASTKGQGRSLHF.

The V call is TRBV5-1, the J call TRBJ2-5; 10 positions agree with TRBD1. This CDR3 has 15 residues. Germline-derived CDR1 and CDR2 are SGHRS and YFSETQ. For the CDR3, the DNA is TGCCCCCGCAGCTTGGGGGGGACAGGGGAAGAGACCCAGTACTTC. Translated: CPRSLGGTGEETQYF.

The table lists this clone with a few counts. The chain uses TRBV28 and TRBJ1-1, with no clear D. Germline V gives CDR1 MDHEN, CDR2 SYDVKM. The length of the CDR3 is 12 residues. V lost 5 bases and J lost 6, with 10 bases in between. DNA of the CDR3: TGTGCCAGCAGTGGTATTTGGGCTGAAGCTTTCTTT. Translation: CASSGIWAEAFF. The full variable domain, its missing parts supplied by reference TRBV28 and TRBJ1-1, is DVKVTQSSRYLVKRTGEKVFLECVQDMDHENMFWYRQDPGLGLRLIYFSYDVKMKEKGDIPEGYSVSREKKERFSLILESASTNQTSMYLCASSGIWAEAFFGQGTRLTVV.

The chain carries TRBV4-2 and TRBJ1-1; tentatively, D is TRBD1 (6 bases). Per the germline V gene, CDR1 is LGHNA and CDR2 is YNFKEQ. V lost 5 bases, J lost 1 base, and 17 bases lay in between. The CDR3 runs to 16 residues. For the CDR3, the DNA is TGTGCCAGCAGCTCAACAGGGAAAGGTGCGAACACTGAAGCTTTCTTT. This gives the protein CASSSTGKGANTEAFF.

This rearrangement joins TRBV27 to TRBJ1-2, with D perhaps TRBD1 (6 bases). Germline-derived CDR1 and CDR2 are MNHEY and SMNVEV (reference sequence). This CDR3 spans 13 amino acids. V lost 10 bases and J 6 bases, leaving 18 bases between the germline ends. The CDR3 nucleotides are TGTGCCACTCAGGCGGCGGGGGCTAATGGCTACACCTTC. Amino acid sequence: CATQAAGANGYTF.

The rearrangement links TRBV4-3 to TRBJ2-1; 9 nucleotides line up with TRBD2. CDR1 and CDR2 (germline): LGHNA, YSLEER. The CDR3 is 15 amino acids. With 5 bases clipped from V and 4 bases from J, the junction kept 6 bases outside the gene matches. The CDR3: CASSSERGAYNEQFF. CDR3 in DNA: TGCGCCAGCAGCTCGGAGCGGGGGGCATACAATGAGCAGTTCTTC.

This clone was observed a few times. The gene calls are TRBV11-1 and TRBJ2-1; 11 nucleotides match TRBD2. Trimming removed 5 bases from V and 9 bases from J; junction bases left unmatched: 9. Germline V gene data show CDR1 as SGHAT and CDR2 as FQDESV (reference sequence). This CDR3 is 15 amino acids long. This CDR3 is CASSLGTSGLREQFF. The CDR3 DNA follows: TGTGCCAGCAGCCTCGGGACTAGCGGTCTGCGTGAGCAGTTCTTC.

This chain connects TRBV6-1 to TRBJ2-5; D may be TRBD1 or TRBD2 (5 bases each). Trimming pared 5 bases from V and 5 bases from J, leaving 18 bases between. Germline V CDR1 and CDR2: MNHNS, SASEGT. The CDR3 is 15 amino acids. The CDR3 spells CASSSQRKPGETQYF. In nucleotides, the CDR3 is TGTGCCAGCAGTTCCCAGCGGAAACCAGGGGAGACCCAGTACTTC.

The chain uses TRBV5-1 and TRBJ2-2, with 14 bases lining up with TRBD2. The CDR3 is 16 amino acids. Trimming at V came to 3 bases and at J to 7 bases, leaving 5 bases not matched to a gene. The germline V gene encodes CDR1 SGHRS and CDR2 YFSETQ. The CDR3 sequence: CASSSGLAGGHGELFF. CDR3 nucleotide sequence: TGCGCCAGCAGCTCCGGACTAGCGGGAGGACACGGGGAGCTGTTTTTT.

The rearrangement links TRBV7-2 to TRBJ2-5, with D perhaps TRBD2 (5 bases). Germline V gives CDR1 SGHTA, CDR2 FQGNSA. V lost 3 bases to trimming and J lost 5 bases, with 10 bases between them. The CDR3 has 13 amino acids. The CDR3 region has the DNA TGTGCCAGCAGCTTCGGAGGTGGTGAGACCCAGTACTTC. It translates to CASSFGGGETQYF.

The CDR3 loop is CASMARRGEQFF. Written as DNA, the CDR3 is TGTGCCAGCATGGCTAGGCGAGGTGAGCAGTTCTTC. This chain connects TRBV7-9 to TRBJ2-1; unclear D gene. This CDR3 has 12 residues. Germline values: CDR1 SEHNR, CDR2 FQNEAQ (reference sequence). V was trimmed by 7 bases and J by 9 bases, leaving 13 bases between them.

The table lists this clone with a few counts. DNA for the CDR3: TGTGCCAGCAGCTTTAGTCAGGGGACTGAAGCTTTCTTT. This codes for CASSFSQGTEAFF. The chain joins TRBV5-6 to TRBJ1-1; a possible D gene is TRBD1 (6 bases). CDR1 is SGHDT and CDR2 is YYEEEE in the germline V gene. The germline V and J ends were trimmed by 2 bases and 5 bases, with 10 bases remaining between them. The CDR3 is 13 amino acids.

The count of this clone is one. This chain joins TRBV7-9 and TRBJ1-1; D ambiguous. V was cut by 1 base and J by 2 bases, with 8 bases left in between. Looked up from germline, CDR1 is SEHNR and CDR2 is FQNEAQ (reference sequence). This CDR3 is 14 amino acids long. This CDR3 is CASSLDSSNTEAFF. CDR3 nucleotide sequence: TGTGCCAGCAGCTTAGACAGCAGCAACACTGAAGCTTTCTTT.